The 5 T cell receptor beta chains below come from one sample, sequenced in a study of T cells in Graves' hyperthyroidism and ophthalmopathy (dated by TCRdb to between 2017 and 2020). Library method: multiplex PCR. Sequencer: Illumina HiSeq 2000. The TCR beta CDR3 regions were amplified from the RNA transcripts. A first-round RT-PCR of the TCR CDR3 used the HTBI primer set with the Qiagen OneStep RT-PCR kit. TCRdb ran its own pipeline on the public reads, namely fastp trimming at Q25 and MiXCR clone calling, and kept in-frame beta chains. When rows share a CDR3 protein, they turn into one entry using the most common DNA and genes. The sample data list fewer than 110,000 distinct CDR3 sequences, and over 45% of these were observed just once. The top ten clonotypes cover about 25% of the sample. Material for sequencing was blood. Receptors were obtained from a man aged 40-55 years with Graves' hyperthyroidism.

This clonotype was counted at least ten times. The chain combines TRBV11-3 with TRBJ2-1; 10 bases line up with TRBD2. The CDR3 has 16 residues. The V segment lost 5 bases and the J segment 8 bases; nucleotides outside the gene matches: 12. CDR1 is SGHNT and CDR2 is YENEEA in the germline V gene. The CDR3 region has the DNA TGTGCCAGCAGCCCTCCGGGACTAGCGTATCGGGATGAGCAGTTCTTC. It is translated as CASSPPGLAYRDEQFF.

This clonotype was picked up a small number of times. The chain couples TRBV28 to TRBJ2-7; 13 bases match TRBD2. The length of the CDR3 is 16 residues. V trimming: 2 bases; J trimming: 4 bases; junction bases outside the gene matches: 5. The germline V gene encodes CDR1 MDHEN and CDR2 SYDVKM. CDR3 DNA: TGTGCCAGCAGTTTAAGGGGACTAGCGGGAAGGTACGAGCAGTACTTC. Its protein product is CASSLRGLAGRYEQYF. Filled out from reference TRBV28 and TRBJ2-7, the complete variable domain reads DVKVTQSSRYLVKRTGEKVFLECVQDMDHENMFWYRQDPGLGLRLIYFSYDVKMKEKGDIPEGYSVSREKKERFSLILESASTNQTSMYLCASSLRGLAGRYEQYFGPGTRLTVT.

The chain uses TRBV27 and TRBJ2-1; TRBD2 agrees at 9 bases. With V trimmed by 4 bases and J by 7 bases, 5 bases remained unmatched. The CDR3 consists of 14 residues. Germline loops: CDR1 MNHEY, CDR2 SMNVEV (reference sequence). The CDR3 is CASSSGLAWNEQFF. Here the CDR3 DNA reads TGTGCCAGCAGTTCAGGACTAGCGTGGAATGAGCAGTTCTTC.

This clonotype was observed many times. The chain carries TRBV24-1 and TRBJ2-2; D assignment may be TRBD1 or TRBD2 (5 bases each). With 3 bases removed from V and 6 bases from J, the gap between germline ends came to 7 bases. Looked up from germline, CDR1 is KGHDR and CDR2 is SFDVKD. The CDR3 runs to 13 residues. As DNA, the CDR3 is TGTGCCACCAGTGATATGGGGGCCGGGGAGCTGTTTTTT. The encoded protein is CATSDMGAGELFF.

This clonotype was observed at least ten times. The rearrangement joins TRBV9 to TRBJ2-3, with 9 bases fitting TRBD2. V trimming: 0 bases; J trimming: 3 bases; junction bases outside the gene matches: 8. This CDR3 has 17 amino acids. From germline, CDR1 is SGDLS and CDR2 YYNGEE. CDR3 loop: CASSVEAAGGGTDTQYF. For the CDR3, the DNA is TGTGCCAGCAGCGTAGAGGCAGCGGGGGGTGGGACAGATACGCAGTATTTT.